The 32 T cell receptor beta chains below all came from one sample that was sequenced in a study of T-cell reconstitution after alpha-beta-depleted transplantation in children. Molecular barcoding with unique molecular identifiers was used for the TCRbeta library. One entry per CDR3 protein results from TCRdb running MiXCR on the PCR reads. The sample yields 250,000 to 400,000 distinct CDR3 sequences, 23% seen once. The specimen was PBMCs, mostly from graft donor cells, collected 180 days after TCRalphabeta/CD19-depleted stem cell transplant. All receptors derive from a male patient younger than 18 who had a stem cell transplant for acute lymphoblastic leukemia, so the T cells may come from the graft donor.

This clonotype has a handful of counts. The chain carries TRBV5-6 and TRBJ1-6; D not resolved. Germline V gene sequence: CDR1 SGHDT, CDR2 YYEEEE. CDR3 length equals 14 residues. Deletions cut 3 bases from V and 10 bases from J, with 14 bases between. As DNA, the CDR3 is TGTGCCAGCAGCTCGATCCGCAGAGGCTCACCCCTCCACTTT. It yields the protein CASSSIRRGSPLHF.

This clonotype showed up just a few times. V is TRBV6-5 and J is TRBJ2-7, with D possibly TRBD1 on 8 matching bases. The V end lost 2 bases, the J end lost 3 bases, and 14 bases lay between the germline ends. In germline, CDR1 is MNHEY, CDR2 SVGAGI. The CDR3 totals 15 residues. This CDR3 reads CASSYVTGGGYEQYF. The CDR3 coding sequence is TGTGCCAGCAGTTACGTCACAGGGGGGGGCTACGAGCAGTACTTC.

A few counts support this clonotype. The rearrangement joins TRBV20-1 to TRBJ1-2, with D maybe TRBD1 (5 bases). V was pared by 0 bases and J by 4 bases, with 18 bases between. The length of the CDR3 is 16 residues. Germline loops: CDR1 DFQATT, CDR2 SNEGSKA (reference sequence). CDR3 sequence reads: CSARESPIGRVYGYTF. In nucleotides, the CDR3 is TGCAGTGCTAGAGAATCCCCGATCGGCAGGGTCTATGGCTACACCTTC.

The chain is built from TRBV7-9 and TRBJ2-4; TRBD2 matches 7 bases. The CDR3 length is 13 residues. CDR1 SEHNR and CDR2 FQNEAQ come from the germline V gene (reference sequence). The J segment lost 8 bases and the V segment lost 2 bases, leaving 3 bases of the junction unmatched. The CDR3 coding sequence is TGTGCCAGCAGCTTATGGGGAGGGGACATTCAGTACTTC. Translated, it gives CASSLWGGDIQYF.

The V call is TRBV9, the J call TRBJ1-2, with 9 bases lining up with TRBD1. The CDR3 has 14 amino acids. With V trimmed by 4 bases and J by 5 bases, 6 bases remained unmatched. Germline CDR1 reads SGDLS; CDR2 reads YYNGEE. CDR3 bases: TGTGCCAGCAGCCTTAAACAGGGGGCATATGGCTACACCTTC. It specifies CASSLKQGAYGYTF.

J is TRBJ2-3 and V is TRBV13; D gene unclear. Germline V gene lookup returns CDR1 PRHDT and CDR2 FYEKMQ (reference sequence). The CDR3 sequence is 14 residues long. Trimming cost V 2 bases and J 4 bases, with 10 bases left between them. The CDR3 DNA sequence: TGTGCCAGCAGCTTACGGTGGCCGGCAGATACGCAGTATTTT. This encodes CASSLRWPADTQYF. Full variable domain (missing parts from reference TRBV13 and TRBJ2-3): AAGVIQSPRHLIKEKRETATLKCYPIPRHDTVYWYQQGPGQDPQFLISFYEKMQSDKGSIPDRFSAQQFSDYHSELNMSSLELGDSALYFCASSLRWPADTQYFGPGTRLTVL.

The rearrangement links TRBV4-1 to TRBJ2-1, with D unresolved. V was trimmed by 1 base and J by 12 bases, leaving 7 bases between them. The CDR3 is 11 amino acids. Germline CDR1 and CDR2: MGHRA and YSYEKL. The CDR3 here is CASSQGRGQFF. The CDR3 region has the DNA TGCGCCAGCAGCCAAGGGCGTGGGCAGTTCTTC.

The CDR3 reads CASSLGTGKDQPQHF. In DNA form, the CDR3 reads TGTGCCAGCAGCCTAGGGACAGGGAAGGATCAGCCCCAGCATTTT. The V gene is TRBV7-2, the J gene TRBJ1-5; 9 bases are a match to TRBD1. The V segment lost 5 bases and the J segment 5 bases; nucleotides outside the gene matches: 7. Germline CDR1 is SGHTA and CDR2 is FQGNSA. The CDR3 runs 15 residues.

CDR3 in amino acids: CSARTGTGAFTQYF. The CDR3 bases are TGCAGTGCTAGAACCGGGACAGGGGCTTTTACGCAGTATTTT. The chain employs TRBV20-1 and TRBJ2-3, with TRBD1 identical over 10 bases. With 2 bases clipped from V and 8 bases from J, the junction kept 7 bases outside the gene matches. CDR1 and CDR2 (germline): DFQATT, SNEGSKA (reference sequence). The CDR3 is 14 residues long.

J is TRBJ1-1 and V is TRBV28; D remains unclear. From germline, CDR1 is MDHEN and CDR2 SYDVKM. Trimming left V 6 bases short and J 0 bases short, with 14 bases between. The CDR3 sequence is 15 residues long. The CDR3 region has the DNA TGTGCCAGCAGCTTAGGGCGAAAGATGAACACTGAAGCTTTCTTT. Translated, it gives CASSLGRKMNTEAFF.

This clonotype appeared a few times. The rearrangement uses TRBV12-3 or TRBV12-4 and TRBJ1-3, with unresolved D. There are 15 residues in the CDR3. V was shortened by 2 bases and J by 9 bases, with 17 bases between the two germline ends. The chain's CDR3 is CASSLPSTTPGTIYF. As DNA, the CDR3 is TGTGCCAGCAGTTTACCATCGACAACCCCAGGCACCATATATTTT.

The chain has TRBV5-1 and TRBJ1-1; D is possibly TRBD1 (6 bases). The CDR3 totals 15 residues. CDR1 and CDR2 (germline): SGHRS, YFSETQ. V shed 1 base and J shed 5 bases, with 15 bases lying between them. The CDR3 region is CASSLRDRLMTEAFF. In DNA form, the CDR3 reads TGCGCCAGCAGCTTGCGTGACAGGTTGATGACTGAAGCTTTCTTT.

The table lists this clonotype with a few counts. The chain combines TRBV6-5 with TRBJ2-3, with TRBD2 identical over 11 bases. The CDR3 is 16 amino acids. With 2 bases clipped from V and 3 bases from J, the junction kept 4 bases outside the gene matches. Germline CDR1 reads MNHEY; CDR2 reads SVGAGI. The CDR3 bases are TGTGCCAGCAGTTACCTACTAGCGGGAGTAACAGATACGCAGTATTTT. The encoded protein is CASSYLLAGVTDTQYF.

This clonotype was picked up many times. The junction and the germline gene differ at one end; a read error may be behind it. The gene calls are TRBV5-1 and TRBJ2-5; D not resolved. In germline, CDR1 is SGHRS, CDR2 YFSETQ. The CDR3 spans 12 residues. The CDR3 is CASSLNQETQYF. The CDR3 region has the DNA TGTGCCAGCAGTTTAAACCAAGAGACCCAGTACTTC.

The sample holds a few counts of this clonotype. The chain recombines TRBV9 with TRBJ1-2; D call uncertain. The germline V gene encodes CDR1 SGDLS and CDR2 YYNGEE. Trimming removed 1 base at V and 3 bases at J, with 13 bases between. CDR3 length equals 15 residues. The CDR3 sequence: CASSVRSNSYYGYTF. CDR3 nucleotides: TGTGCCAGCAGCGTAAGAAGTAACAGCTACTATGGCTACACCTTC.

The V gene is TRBV5-1, the J gene TRBJ1-1; 7 bases line up with TRBD1. V shed 4 bases, J shed 11 bases, and the junction held 11 bases outside the gene matches. Germline V CDR1 and CDR2: SGHRS, YFSETQ. The CDR3 covers 13 residues. CDR3 residues: CASSLGQDAGAFF. CDR3 sequence (DNA): TGCGCCAGCAGCCTAGGACAGGACGCGGGGGCTTTCTTT. Full variable domain (outside the CDR3, taken from reference TRBV5-1 and TRBJ1-1): KAGVTQTPRYLIKTRGQQVTLSCSPISGHRSVSWYQQTPGQGLQFLFEYFSETQRNKGNFPGRFSGRQFSNSRSEMNVSTLELGDSALYLCASSLGQDAGAFFGQGTRLTVV.

The chain employs TRBV12-3 or TRBV12-4 and TRBJ2-3; 8 bases fit TRBD2. The CDR3 has 15 amino acids. The V and J ends lost 5 bases and 1 base, in that order; junction bases with no gene match: 5. Here the CDR3 DNA reads TGTGCCAGCAGTCCGCGACTAGCGCGCACAGATACGCAGTATTTT. Amino acids: CASSPRLARTDTQYF.

The rearrangement joins TRBV12-3 or TRBV12-4 to TRBJ2-7, with D perhaps matching TRBD1 (7 bases). The CDR3 has 15 amino acids. Trimming pared 3 bases from V and 5 bases from J, leaving 17 bases between. The CDR3 region is CASSFARGVSNEQYF. The CDR3 nucleotides are TGTGCCAGCAGTTTCGCCAGGGGGGTCTCTAACGAGCAGTACTTC.

This clonotype was picked up a small number of times. The gene calls are TRBV27 and TRBJ1-1; D gene unclear. The CDR3 length is 14 residues. Trimming removed 1 base from V and 1 base from J, with 7 bases in between. CDR1 and CDR2 from the germline V gene are MNHEY and SMNVEV (reference sequence). CDR3: CASSLWAGNTEAFF. The CDR3 DNA reads as TGTGCCAGCAGTTTATGGGCAGGGAACACTGAAGCTTTCTTT.

This clonotype was found a few times. The rearrangement links TRBV10-3 to TRBJ2-7, with D uncertain. Trimming took off 4 bases at V and 7 bases at J, with 8 bases between the two ends. Germline values: CDR1 ENHRY, CDR2 SYGVKD. CDR3 length equals 11 residues. The CDR3 nucleotides are TGTGCCATCAGTGCCACGCTGGAGCAGTACTTC. Encoded protein: CAISATLEQYF.

The chain couples TRBV3-1 to TRBJ2-5; D ambiguous. The germline CDR1 and CDR2 sequences are LGHDT and YNNKEL (reference sequence). Deletions cut 0 bases from V and 2 bases from J, with 4 bases between. The CDR3 loop spans 13 amino acids. CDR3 DNA sequence: TGTGCCAGCAGCCAAGACGGGCAAGAGACCCAGTACTTC. Translation: CASSQDGQETQYF.

In its sample, this clonotype was seen once. The gene calls are TRBV7-9 and TRBJ2-7, with D tentatively TRBD2 (6 bases). CDR1 is SEHNR and CDR2 is FQNEAQ in the germline V gene (reference sequence). V lost 1 base to trimming and J lost 3 bases, with 13 bases between them. The length of the CDR3 is 15 residues. The CDR3 DNA reads TGTGCCAGCAGCTTAGAAACGGGAGAACTCTACGAGCAGTACTTC. Translated: CASSLETGELYEQYF.

This clonotype turned up a few times. J is TRBJ2-3 and V is TRBV7-9, with unresolved D. Germline V lookup: CDR1 SEHNR, CDR2 FQNEAQ (reference sequence). The CDR3 sequence is 15 residues long. V was clipped by 3 bases and J by 2 bases, with 12 bases between them. The CDR3 coding sequence is TGTGCCAGCAGCTTCCAGGCCTTACCCACAGATACGCAGTATTTT. Its translation: CASSFQALPTDTQYF. The full variable domain, completed using reference TRBV7-9 and TRBJ2-3, is DTGVSQNPRHKITKRGQNVTFRCDPISEHNRLYWYRQTLGQGPEFLTYFQNEAQLEKSRLLSDRFSAERPKGSFSTLEIQRTEQGDSAMYLCASSFQALPTDTQYFGPGTRLTVL.

The V and J genes are TRBV24-1 and TRBJ2-3, with D perhaps TRBD1 (5 bases). Germline CDR1 is KGHDR and CDR2 is SFDVKD. Trimming took off 0 bases at V and 7 bases at J, with 16 bases between the two ends. This CDR3 comprises 16 residues. The CDR3 nucleotides are TGTGCCACCAGTGATTTGTCGGCAGGGCGCGGTTATACGCAGTATTTT. The encoded protein is CATSDLSAGRGYTQYF.

Remarks on this clonotype: A junction end diverges from the germline sequence, so it may reflect a read error. V and J are TRBV29-1 and TRBJ2-3; unclear D gene. Per the germline V gene, CDR1 is SQVTM and CDR2 is ANQGSEA. The CDR3 sequence is 15 residues long. CDR3 residues: CSAEESRTRGDTQYF. CDR3 DNA sequence: TGCAGCGCTGAAGAATCGAGAACCCGCGGCGATACGCAGTATTTT.

The chain employs TRBV10-3 and TRBJ2-2; 11 bases align to TRBD2. CDR1 is ENHRY, CDR2 SYGVKD, per germline. This CDR3 comprises 15 residues. With 5 bases clipped from V and 6 bases from J, the junction kept 5 bases outside the gene matches. Written as DNA, the CDR3 is TGTGCCATCAGTCCGACTAGCGGGGCTCCCGGGGAGCTGTTTTTT. It encodes CAISPTSGAPGELFF.

This clonotype was seen only a few times. One end of the junction fails to match germline, which may point to a read error. V gene TRBV3-1 combines with J gene TRBJ2-1, with TRBD2 matching over 12 bases. CDR3 length: 15 amino acids. Germline V CDR1 and CDR2: LGHDT, YNNKEL (reference sequence). CDR3 DNA: TGTGCCAGCAGCGGACCCGGGACTAGCGGGCCCAAACACCACTTC. Its protein product is CASSGPGTSGPKHHF.

This clonotype occurred a few times. The chain recombines TRBV7-3 with TRBJ1-1; a possible D gene is TRBD1 (6 bases). V was shortened by 4 bases and J by 1 base, with 16 bases between the two germline ends. The germline CDR1 and CDR2 sequences are SGHTA and FQGTGA. This CDR3 spans 16 amino acids. For the CDR3, the DNA is TGTGCCAGCAGCTACGATCGGGACAACCAGAACACTGAAGCTTTCTTT. Translation: CASSYDRDNQNTEAFF.

This clonotype has a handful of counts. The chain uses TRBV6-5 and TRBJ1-5; 10 bases match TRBD1. The CDR3 consists of 14 residues. The ends lost 6 bases at V and 2 bases at J; junction bases unmatched: 1. Germline V gene data show CDR1 as MNHEY and CDR2 as SVGAGI. The CDR3 nucleotides read TGTGCCAGCAGAGGACAGGGGGGCAATCAGCCCCAGCATTTT. Its protein product is CASRGQGGNQPQHF.

As concerns this clonotype: A junction boundary mismatches the germline segment, possibly from a read error. The rearrangement joins TRBV13 to TRBJ1-1, with D hard to call. This CDR3 region has 15 residues. Germline assignment: CDR1 PRHDT and CDR2 FYEKMQ (reference sequence). DNA for the CDR3: TGTGCCAGCAGCTTAGTACCCGAGGGAAACACTGAAGCGTTCTTT. Translating it yields CASSLVPEGNTEAFF.

This clonotype turned up a few times. The rearrangement links TRBV7-2 to TRBJ1-1; no firm D call. In germline, CDR1 is SGHTA, CDR2 FQGNSA. The CDR3 has 14 amino acids. The CDR3 is CAYGSHVFDTEAFF. CDR3 sequence (DNA): TGTGCGTACGGGAGTCATGTTTTTGACACTGAAGCTTTCTTT.

The gene calls are TRBV4-1 and TRBJ2-1; 7 bases fit TRBD1. The ends lost 4 bases at V and 10 bases at J; junction bases unmatched: 7. Germline V gene lookup returns CDR1 MGHRA and CDR2 YSYEKL. This CDR3 is built from 13 residues. In nucleotides, the CDR3 is TGCGCCAGCAGCCGACCCGGACAGGACGAGCAGTTCTTC. Its protein product is CASSRPGQDEQFF.